This TCR beta chain was sequenced during a study of cytomegalovirus exposure and HLA in healthy donors. The CDR3 totals 19 residues. The V segment lost 0 bases and the J segment 0 bases; nucleotides outside the gene matches: 7. Per the germline V gene, CDR1 is SGHDT and CDR2 is YYEEEE. Study-level findings and limits: Many donors shared some public TCRs, even though most TCR sequences were rare. CMV antigen specificity was confirmed in vitro for a few CMV-associated chains. Reportedly, diagnosis of cytomegalovirus status by the classifier showed high specificity and sensitivity.

A remark on this clone: The antigen remains undetermined.

Samples came from healthy bone marrow donors. 13 Jbeta primers and 60 Vbeta primers were used for the PCR. Sequencing was performed with immunoSEQ multiplex PCR; in TCRdb, only in-frame clones are kept and a portion is missing. The sample has 85,000 to 100,000 clones, roughly 69% seen once. The chain uses TRBV5-6 and TRBJ2-2, with 11 bases matching TRBD2. This clonotype was sampled from a woman aged 30 to 39 in good health and CMV-seronegative. The sample consisted of PBMCs. Here the CDR3 DNA reads TGTGCCAGCAGCTTGGTCTGGCTAGCGGGGGGCCCGAACACCGGGGAGCTGTTTTTT. This gives the protein CASSLVWLAGGPNTGELFF.